This TCR beta chain stems from a study of T-cell reconstitution after alpha-beta-depleted transplantation in children. Library preparation (for TCRbeta) was performed with unique molecular identifiers. TCRdb fed the PCR reads into MiXCR, producing one record per CDR3 protein. The table lists approximately 240,000 distinct CDR3 sequences, 9.7% of them singletons. V dropped 6 bases and J dropped 4; count of bases not matched to a gene: 7. There are 14 residues in the CDR3. This clonotype was counted ten times or more. The receptor comes from a human donor who donated a stem cell graft to a child with SCID. Source: PBMCs from the stem cell graft donor, taken from the stem cell graft. The rearrangement joins TRBV12-3 or TRBV12-4 to TRBJ1-2; 8 bases match TRBD1. DNA for the CDR3: TGTGCCAGCAGCTCCGCGGACAGGGCCTATGGCTACACCTTC. Its protein product is CASSSADRAYGYTF.